The source of this T cell receptor (beta chain) is a study of T cells in Graves' hyperthyroidism and ophthalmopathy (dated by TCRdb to the late 2010s). About the study as a whole: Peripheral blood was sampled at the time of initial diagnosis, prior to any treatment. TCR V-J signatures able to tell the groups apart were searched for in a discovery cohort of some 100 patients, of whom roughly 42 had Graves' ophthalmopathy and 57 had stable Graves' hyperthyroidism. An independent validation cohort of under 20 hyperthyroidism patients and approximately 16 patients who later progressed to ophthalmopathy tested prospective prediction of ophthalmopathy. The 100 discovery patients were divided at random into training and test sets in a 7:3 ratio. In roughly six Graves' hyperthyroidism patients, the study also compared T-cell repertoires from thyroid tissue with T-cell repertoires from blood. After sampling, hyperthyroidism patients received methimazole starting at 30 mg daily, and ophthalmopathy patients received high-dose intravenous methylprednisolone. The paper reports TCR Vbeta CDR3 sequencing of 130 to 150 peripheral blood samples: approximately 41 ophthalmopathy, about 75 hyperthyroidism and some 17 progressor patients.

Hyperthyroidism patients were aged 18 to 65 years and newly diagnosed, with disease duration of less than 2 months. Any patient with an uncontrolled infection, another autoimmune disease, pregnancy or lactation was excluded. Clinical symptoms, serum thyroxine and TRAb, thyroid ultrasound, and orbital computed tomography formed the basis for the diagnoses. For progressor patients, blood was drawn at the first diagnosis of hyperthyroidism, before any ophthalmopathy symptoms had appeared. Ficoll-Paque density gradient centrifugation was used to isolate PBMCs from around 10 ml of fresh peripheral blood. Progressor patients were defined as those initially diagnosed with Graves' hyperthyroidism in whom ophthalmopathy developed during follow-up. Total RNA was extracted using Trizol reagent, and RNA quality was assessed on an Agilent 2100 Bioanalyzer. This clonotype appeared many times. Its antigen remains unidentified. The record has no base qualities; no much larger clone is one base away.

The research as a whole found: Most expanded thyroid clonotypes (frequency above 0.001) were also found in blood, which suggests that blood repertoires may mirror thyroid immune responses. In validation, the model predicted progression to ophthalmopathy with 60% to 71% sensitivity and approximately 74% specificity, a median of around six months before onset. No statistical method was used to fix the sample size in advance, and group allocation was not hidden from the investigators. A model built on a 13 V-J signature distinguished ophthalmopathy from stable hyperthyroidism, reaching 85% to 90% sensitivity and under 84% specificity in cross-validation and 80%/75% in testing.

Via the germline V gene (reference sequence), CDR1 is LGHDT and CDR2 YNNKEL. Trimming removed 4 bases from V and 3 bases from J, leaving 13 bases between the germline ends. From its cysteine to its phenylalanine, the CDR3 spans 15 amino acids. Just CDR3 DNA is preserved here, 45 bases in frame from base 1. Amplification of TCR beta CDR3 regions was carried out from RNA transcripts. The first round of RT-PCR for the TCR CDR3 was performed with the HTBI primer set and the Qiagen OneStep RT-PCR kit. A second multiplex PCR round built the libraries, followed by size selection and purification. Sequencing of the libraries was done on an Illumina HiSeq2000 using paired-end 100 bp reads. The authors' pipeline ran thus. Raw data were processed with SOAPnuke, discarding reads with adapters, uncalled bases, mean Phred below 15, or no exact constant-primer or identifier match. COPE v1.2.5 was used to merge the high-quality paired reads, and each unique nucleotide sequence was defined as a clonotype. MiTCR v1.1 was used to align the clonotypes against IMGT TRBV, TRBD and TRBJ reference segments. The analysis was restricted to V-J combinations with a frequency above 0.0001, which together covered about 99% of the repertoires. The TCS score was defined as F50 (clonal expansion) divided by E x V (chaos), with BLOSUM62-based TCRdist calculated between CDR3 peptides within each V-J. Welch's t-statistics and random forest reduced 514 V-J features to 13, which were used in a naive Bayes classifier (R e1071). TCRdb reworked the public reads: Q25 trimming with fastp, MiXCR clone assembly, productive beta chains retained. Every entry covers one CDR3 protein and lists the most common genes and DNA from its rows. The V and J calls were not made by the authors but by TCRdb's processing. The sample table records under 750,000 distinct CDR3 sequences; around 19% of these occur just once. The biggest ten clones account for 16% of the sample.

Sample: blood. The rearranged chain carries TRBV3-1 and TRBJ1-5; the D gene is perhaps TRBD1, from 6 matching bases. The receptor comes from a woman aged 45-65 years with Graves' hyperthyroidism that later progressed to Graves' ophthalmopathy. The CDR3 here reads CASSRSGQNNQPQHF. The DNA reads as follows: TGTGCCAGCAGCCGATCTGGACAGAACAATCAGCCCCAGCATTTT.